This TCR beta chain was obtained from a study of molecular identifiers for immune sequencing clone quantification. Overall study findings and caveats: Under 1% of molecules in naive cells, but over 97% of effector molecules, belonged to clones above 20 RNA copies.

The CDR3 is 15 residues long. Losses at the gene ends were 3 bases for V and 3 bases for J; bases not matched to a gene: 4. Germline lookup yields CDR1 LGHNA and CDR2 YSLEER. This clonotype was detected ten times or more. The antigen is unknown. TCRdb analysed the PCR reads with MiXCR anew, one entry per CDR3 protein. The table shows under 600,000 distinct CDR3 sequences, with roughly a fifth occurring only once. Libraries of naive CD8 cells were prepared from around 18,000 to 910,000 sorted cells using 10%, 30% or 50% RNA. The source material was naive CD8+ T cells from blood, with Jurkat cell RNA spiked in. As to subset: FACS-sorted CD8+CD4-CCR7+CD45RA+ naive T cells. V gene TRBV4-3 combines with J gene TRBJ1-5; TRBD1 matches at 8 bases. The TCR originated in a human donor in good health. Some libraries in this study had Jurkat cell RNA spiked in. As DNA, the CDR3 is TGCGCCAGCAGCCAGGGGACAGGCTTCAATCAGCCCCAGCATTTT. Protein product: CASSQGTGFNQPQHF.